The 30 T cell receptor beta chains below were found in one sample sequenced in a study of human T cells and chemical hapten exposure. This sample's time point: patch test 2, 6 weeks after DPC sensitization. Treatment in this sample: therapeutic diphenylcyclopropenone sensitization with weekly scalp DPC. TCRdb reanalysed the RACE reads using MiXCR and keeps one entry per CDR3 protein. This sample carries approximately 80,000 distinct CDR3 sequences, about 10% of them seen once, and the ten largest clones take less than 5%. This specimen was whole blood, taken in connection with sensitization to the hapten diphenylcyclopropenone (DPC). These receptor sequences come from a woman in her forties or fifties with alopecia areata. Some clones in this sample may be carry-over from other donors' samples.

The J gene is TRBJ2-1, the V gene TRBV2; D is perhaps TRBD1 (5 bases). This CDR3 has 11 residues. In germline, CDR1 is SNHLY, CDR2 FYNNEI. V was clipped by 6 bases and J by 8 bases, with 8 bases between them. In DNA form, the CDR3 reads TGTGCCAGCAGACAGGCGGATGAGCAGTTCTTC. It specifies CASRQADEQFF.

At least ten counts were recorded for this clonotype. The chain recombines TRBV4-3 with TRBJ2-3; D ambiguous. V was trimmed by 2 bases and J by 2 bases, leaving 14 bases between them. The CDR3 is 16 amino acids. The germline V gene has CDR1 LGHNA and CDR2 YSLEER. CDR3 DNA: TGCGCCAGCAGCCAACAAGGCGGTAGGACCACAGATACGCAGTATTTT. Its protein product is CASSQQGGRTTDTQYF.

The chain has TRBV19 and TRBJ2-1; 8 nucleotides match TRBD2. With 6 bases clipped from V and 8 bases from J, the junction kept 15 bases outside the gene matches. This CDR3 spans 16 amino acids. The germline V gene encodes CDR1 LNHDA and CDR2 SQIVND (reference sequence). The CDR3 sequence: CASSKNEAGVRYEQFF. DNA of the CDR3: TGTGCCAGTAGCAAAAACGAAGCGGGAGTGCGCTATGAGCAGTTCTTC.

This clonotype was recorded a few times. The rearrangement uses TRBV2 and TRBJ2-2; 8 positions agree with TRBD1. The germline V gene encodes CDR1 SNHLY and CDR2 FYNNEI. The trim removed 7 bases at V and 2 bases at J, leaving 12 bases unmatched. CDR3 length: 17 amino acids. CDR3 residues: CASIGRDRRANTGELFF. DNA of the CDR3: TGTGCCAGCATCGGCCGGGACAGGAGAGCCAACACCGGGGAGCTGTTTTTT. Supplemented by reference TRBV2 and TRBJ2-2, the full variable domain reads EPEVTQTPSHQVTQMGQEVILRCVPISNHLYFYWYRQILGQKVEFLVSFYNNEISEKSEIFDDQFSVERPDGSNFTLKIRSTKLEDSAMYFCASIGRDRRANTGELFFGEGSRLTVL.

This clonotype was counted only a few times. The chain uses TRBV11-2 and TRBJ2-5, with 9 bases matching TRBD2. CDR3 length: 14 amino acids. Losses at the gene ends were 3 bases for V and 3 bases for J; bases not matched to a gene: 2. Germline V CDR1 and CDR2: SGHAT, FQNNGV. The CDR3: CASSFSSGKETQYF. Here the CDR3 DNA reads TGTGCCAGCAGCTTTTCTAGCGGGAAAGAGACCCAGTACTTC.

The chain joins TRBV28 to TRBJ1-1; D call uncertain. Trimming shortened V by 7 bases and J by 7 bases, and 10 bases separated the two germline ends. The CDR3 spans 11 residues. Germline V CDR1 and CDR2: MDHEN, SYDVKM. The CDR3 loop is CASNYRNEAFF. The CDR3 DNA sequence: TGTGCCAGCAATTACCGGAATGAAGCTTTCTTT.

At least ten counts were recorded for this clonotype. This chain joins TRBV29-1 and TRBJ2-7; 9 bases map to TRBD2. The germline V gene encodes CDR1 SQVTM and CDR2 ANQGSEA. Trimming cost V 3 bases and J 4 bases; bases outside gene matches: 7. CDR3 length: 14 residues. CDR3 nucleotide sequence: TGCAGCGTTGAGGCAGCGGGGGGAGGTTACGAGCAGTACTTC. The encoded protein is CSVEAAGGGYEQYF.

V and J are TRBV6-6 and TRBJ1-5; D gene uncertain. The CDR3 contains 13 residues. The V end was cut by 2 bases, the J end by 0 bases, with 2 bases between. From germline, CDR1 is MNHNY and CDR2 SVGAGI (reference sequence). The CDR3 region has the DNA TGTGCCAGCAGTTACAATAGCAATCAGCCCCAGCATTTT. It specifies CASSYNSNQPQHF.

This clonotype has more than one count but fewer than ten. This chain joins TRBV3-1 and TRBJ2-7; D not resolved. The CDR3 has 16 amino acids. Germline V gives CDR1 LGHDT, CDR2 YNNKEL (reference sequence). Trimming cost V 3 bases and J 0 bases, with 15 bases left between them. The CDR3 nucleotides are TGTGCCAGCAGCCACTGGAAGGGCACTGCCTCCTACGAGCAGTACTTC. This gives the protein CASSHWKGTASYEQYF.

This clonotype was seen many times. This chain links TRBV18 with TRBJ1-5; D gene ambiguous. This CDR3 is 13 amino acids long. The V end was cut by 5 bases, the J end by 0 bases, with 5 bases between. Germline V gene sequence: CDR1 KGHSH, CDR2 LQKENI. The CDR3, as DNA: TGTGCCAGCTCAAAAGATAGCAATCAGCCCCAGCATTTT. It encodes CASSKDSNQPQHF.

This clonotype appeared a few times. V and J are TRBV11-2 and TRBJ2-4, with 8 bases that match TRBD2. There are 13 residues in the CDR3. Germline CDR1 SGHAT, CDR2 FQNNGV. The J segment lost 13 bases and the V segment lost 5 bases, leaving 10 bases of the junction unmatched. CDR3 DNA: TGTGCCAGCAGCCATGGAAGTGCGGGAGGCCAGTACTTC. It specifies CASSHGSAGGQYF.

This sequence joins TRBV7-2 and TRBJ2-1; 8 positions agree with TRBD2. CDR1 and CDR2 (germline): SGHTA, FQGNSA. V shed 0 bases, J shed 0 bases, and the junction held 7 bases outside the gene matches. The CDR3 length is 18 residues. CDR3 protein: CASSLATIAGSSYNEQFF. The CDR3 DNA follows: TGTGCCAGCAGCTTAGCGACAATAGCGGGATCCTCCTACAATGAGCAGTTCTTC. The variable domain in full, completed from reference TRBV7-2 and TRBJ2-1, reads GAGVSQSPSNKVTEKGKDVELRCDPISGHTALYWYRQSLGQGLEFLIYFQGNSAPDKSGLPSDRFSAERTGGSVSTLTIQRTQQEDSAVYLCASSLATIAGSSYNEQFFGPGTRLTVL.

This clonotype was counted at least ten times. V gene TRBV3-1 combines with J gene TRBJ1-1, with 7 bases aligning to TRBD1. With V trimmed by 0 bases and J by 10 bases, 5 bases remained unmatched. The CDR3 is made up of 13 amino acids. The germline V gene has CDR1 LGHDT and CDR2 YNNKEL (reference sequence). CDR3 in DNA: TGTGCCAGCAGCCAAGACACAGGGGACTCAGCTTTCTTT. It translates to CASSQDTGDSAFF.

This chain uses TRBV7-8 with TRBJ1-2; 9 bases agree with TRBD1. With V trimmed by 1 base and J by 7 bases, 7 bases remained unmatched. This CDR3 has 15 residues. Germline V lookup: CDR1 SGHVS, CDR2 FQNEAQ. CDR3 residues: CASSLGTGTGPGYTF. The CDR3 bases are TGTGCCAGCAGCTTAGGCACCGGGACAGGGCCTGGCTACACCTTC. The variable domain in full, completed from reference TRBV7-8 and TRBJ1-2, reads GAGVSQSPRYKVAKRGQDVALRCDPISGHVSLFWYQQALGQGPEFLTYFQNEAQLDKSGLPSDRFFAERPEGSVSTLKIQRTQQEDSAVYLCASSLGTGTGPGYTFGSGTRLTVV.

This clonotype came up a few times. The chain joins TRBV29-1 to TRBJ1-2; tentatively, D is TRBD1 (6 bases). The CDR3 length is 14 residues. V was shortened by 5 bases and J by 5 bases, with 18 bases between the two germline ends. The germline gives CDR1 SQVTM, CDR2 ANQGSEA. This CDR3 is CSVTLGGGGYGYTF. Here the CDR3 DNA reads TGCAGCGTTACCCTGGGAGGGGGAGGGTATGGCTACACCTTC.

The V gene is TRBV4-1, the J gene TRBJ1-1; TRBD1 matches 9 bases. The V and J ends lost 2 bases and 5 bases, in that order; junction bases with no gene match: 6. Germline V gives CDR1 MGHRA, CDR2 YSYEKL. The CDR3 spans 15 residues. CDR3 nucleotides: TGCGCCAGCAGCCAATTGACAGGGGGTAAGACTGAAGCTTTCTTT. Its protein product is CASSQLTGGKTEAFF.

The rearrangement uses TRBV6-1 and TRBJ2-1; D is ambiguous. CDR1 and CDR2 from the germline V gene are MNHNS and SASEGT. Trimming shortened V by 6 bases and J by 2 bases, and 14 bases separated the two germline ends. The CDR3 runs 15 residues. In DNA, the CDR3 is TGTGCCAGCAGCCCGGAACAGTTAGCCTACAATGAGCAGTTCTTC. This codes for CASSPEQLAYNEQFF.

The chain carries TRBV20-1 and TRBJ2-1; TRBD2 is a possible D gene (6 bases). This CDR3 has 16 amino acids. Trimming removed 6 bases from V and 1 base from J, with 19 bases in between. CDR1 and CDR2 (germline): DFQATT, SNEGSKA (reference sequence). The CDR3 region has the DNA TGCAGTGCCAGACTAGAGGGAGGCTCTTCCTACAATGAGCAGTTCTTC. It codes for CSARLEGGSSYNEQFF.

This clonotype was seen ten or more times. V is TRBV29-1 and J is TRBJ1-5; D gene unclear. V was trimmed by 4 bases and J by 2 bases, leaving 15 bases between them. Germline CDR1 reads SQVTM; CDR2 reads ANQGSEA. The CDR3 loop spans 15 amino acids. CDR3 protein: CSVADGFLGNQPQHF. For the CDR3, the DNA is TGCAGCGTTGCCGATGGTTTTTTGGGCAATCAGCCCCAGCATTTT.

The chain has TRBV6-5 and TRBJ1-4, with 8 bases identical to TRBD1. Trimming cost V 5 bases and J 7 bases; bases outside gene matches: 6. CDR3 length: 14 residues. The V gene's germline CDR1 is MNHEY and CDR2 SVGAGI. Written as DNA, the CDR3 is TGTGCCAGCAGTAGGGACAGGTTCCCTGAAAAACTGTTTTTT. Translated: CASSRDRFPEKLFF.

This clonotype came up many times. The chain employs TRBV5-1 and TRBJ2-7; D may match TRBD1 or TRBD2 (5 bases each). CDR1 and CDR2 (germline): SGHRS, YFSETQ. The CDR3 runs 17 residues. V was shortened by 1 base and J by 0 bases, with 17 bases between the two germline ends. The DNA of the CDR3 is TGCGCCAGCAGCTTGTTAAGCCCGTCGAGGGGCTCCTACGAGCAGTACTTC. Its protein product is CASSLLSPSRGSYEQYF.

This chain's CDR3 is CASSLVVGAGNTIYF. The CDR3 region has the DNA TGTGCCAGCAGTTTAGTCGTAGGGGCTGGAAACACCATATATTTT. The chain employs TRBV12-3 or TRBV12-4 and TRBJ1-3, with D perhaps matching TRBD1 (5 bases). Trimming took off 1 base at V and 2 bases at J, with 9 bases between the two ends. The CDR3 covers 15 residues.

With respect to this clonotype: This may come from a read error, since a much larger clone is one base off. The chain uses TRBV29-1 and TRBJ2-5; 7 nucleotides match TRBD2. Germline trimming cut 7 bases from V and 4 bases from J; bases unmatched to any gene: 9. Germline values: CDR1 SQVTM, CDR2 ANQGSEA. This CDR3 comprises 13 residues. CDR3 coding DNA: TGCAGCGCCGGGGAGGGACGGGCAGAGACCCAGTACTTC. Residues: CSAGEGRAETQYF.

The V call is TRBV10-2, the J call TRBJ1-3; D remains unclear. Germline assignment: CDR1 WSHSY and CDR2 SAAADI. V gave up 0 bases and J gave up 1 base, with 13 bases separating them. The CDR3 is 17 amino acids. In DNA, the CDR3 is TGCGCCAGCAGTGAGTCCCGCCGGACTGGTTCTGGAAACACCATATATTTT. This codes for CASSESRRTGSGNTIYF.

In this sample, this clonotype turned up many times. The chain carries TRBV20-1 and TRBJ2-6, with no clear D. Deletions cut 6 bases from V and 0 bases from J, with 21 bases between. There are 18 residues in the CDR3. Germline V gene data show CDR1 as DFQATT and CDR2 as SNEGSKA (reference sequence). CDR3 amino acids: CSARSSRWRSSGANVLTF. The CDR3 bases are TGCAGTGCCCGCTCCTCGCGTTGGCGGAGCTCTGGGGCCAACGTCCTGACTTTC.

This clonotype was seen repeatedly, ten times or more. In nucleotides, the CDR3 is TGTGCCTGGAGAGACAGCCCATATAGCAATCAGCCCCAGCATTTT. Translating gives CAWRDSPYSNQPQHF. The chain is built from TRBV30 and TRBJ1-5, with D tentatively TRBD1 (5 bases). There are 15 residues in the CDR3. Germline CDR1 and CDR2: GTSNPN and SVGIG (reference sequence). Trimming removed 3 bases at V and 0 bases at J, with 12 bases between.

The CDR3 DNA is TGTGCCAGCAGGGAGGCTACGAAAGCTTTCTTT. This sequence encodes CASREATKAFF. The rearrangement joins TRBV6-6 to TRBJ1-1; D call uncertain. Deletions cut 6 bases from V and 9 bases from J, with 11 bases between. The CDR3 sequence is 11 residues long. CDR1 MNHNY and CDR2 SVGAGI come from the germline V gene (reference sequence).

A few counts support this clonotype. This chain connects TRBV2 to TRBJ2-1, with TRBD2 identical over 14 bases. V was clipped by 1 base and J by 8 bases; unmatched bases: 4. This CDR3 has 16 amino acids. The germline V gene encodes CDR1 SNHLY and CDR2 FYNNEI. The CDR3 bases are TGTGCCAGCAGTGAAGTCGGACTAGCGGGAGGCGATGAGCAGTTCTTC. This codes for CASSEVGLAGGDEQFF.

This chain joins TRBV5-1 and TRBJ2-3, with TRBD1 matching over 7 bases. J lost 6 bases, V lost 4 bases, and 11 bases had no gene match. Germline V lookup: CDR1 SGHRS, CDR2 YFSETQ. CDR3 length equals 15 residues. CDR3 in DNA: TGCGCCAGCAGCCTGGGACAGCTTAAGGGGGATACGCAGTATTTT. It yields the protein CASSLGQLKGDTQYF.

This clonotype was seen a handful of times. V is TRBV7-2 and J is TRBJ2-3; D remains unclear. This CDR3 region has 12 residues. In germline, CDR1 is SGHTA, CDR2 FQGNSA. V lost 6 bases and J 0 bases, leaving 4 bases between the germline ends. The CDR3 spells CASSSSTDTQYF. CDR3 DNA sequence: TGTGCCAGCAGTTCTAGCACAGATACGCAGTATTTT.